These 23 T cell receptor beta chains share one sample of origin, sequenced in a study of cytomegalovirus exposure and HLA in healthy donors. This PCR relied on a set of 60 Vbeta primers and 13 Jbeta primers. Assay: immunoSEQ multiplex PCR; the TCRdb copy retains only in-frame clones and omits some. The table records 100,000 to 120,000 clones, around 66% of them present only once. Sequencing was done on a sample of PBMCs. The origin of the receptors is a man between 18 and 35 years old in good health and CMV-seropositive.

The chain recombines TRBV5-1 with TRBJ1-6; TRBD1 agrees at 7 bases. The CDR3 runs to 14 residues. Germline V gives CDR1 SGHRS, CDR2 YFSETQ. V gave up 2 bases and J gave up 7 bases; unmatched junction bases: 3. For the CDR3, the DNA is TGCGCCAGCAGCTTAGAGACAGGGAATTCACCCCTCCACTTT. Its translation: CASSLETGNSPLHF.

The rearrangement joins TRBV12-5 to TRBJ2-3, with D possibly matching TRBD1 (5 bases). The CDR3 runs 15 residues. V lost 0 bases and J 6 bases, leaving 13 bases between the germline ends. The V gene's germline CDR1 is LGHNT and CDR2 FRNRAP. In DNA, the CDR3 is TGTGCTAGTGGTTTGGTAGGGCAGGGTGGGGATACGCAGTATTTT. Translating it yields CASGLVGQGGDTQYF.

The J gene is TRBJ2-6, the V gene TRBV5-1, with a possible D match to TRBD1 (5 bases). Germline CDR1 SGHRS, CDR2 YFSETQ. V was trimmed by 5 bases and J by 1 base, leaving 16 bases between them. The CDR3 has 17 amino acids. In nucleotides, the CDR3 is TGCGCCAGCAGTAAAAGGGGATTCGAGTCTGGGGCCAACGTCCTGACTTTC. It encodes CASSKRGFESGANVLTF.

This chain links TRBV5-4 with TRBJ2-2, with 8 nucleotides matching TRBD1. Germline trimming cut 0 bases from V and 5 bases from J; bases unmatched to any gene: 6. The germline V gene has CDR1 SGHNT and CDR2 YYREEE (reference sequence). The CDR3 covers 16 residues. CDR3 sequence: CASSLVGQGRTGELFF. DNA for the CDR3: TGTGCCAGCAGCTTGGTTGGACAGGGTCGGACCGGGGAGCTGTTTTTT. The full variable domain, completed using reference TRBV5-4 and TRBJ2-2, is ETGVTQSPTHLIKTRGQQVTLRCSSQSGHNTVSWYQQALGQGPQFIFQYYREEENGRGNFPPRFSGLQFPNYSSELNVNALELDDSALYLCASSLVGQGRTGELFFGEGSRLTVL.

The chain carries TRBV11-2 and TRBJ1-5, with D unresolved. This CDR3 spans 14 amino acids. Per the germline V gene, CDR1 is SGHAT and CDR2 is FQNNGV. Trimming stripped 1 base from V and 0 bases from J, with 4 bases between. CDR3 residues: CASSLGLSNQPQHF. CDR3 DNA: TGTGCCAGCAGCTTAGGGCTTAGCAATCAGCCCCAGCATTTT.

This clone was observed a few times. The CDR3 DNA is TGTGCCAGCAGTGAGAATAGCGGGGTGTTAAGCGAGACCCAGTACTTC. As protein: CASSENSGVLSETQYF. The rearrangement links TRBV2 to TRBJ2-5, with 8 bases that match TRBD2. Per germline, CDR1 SNHLY and CDR2 FYNNEI. The CDR3 loop spans 16 amino acids. The V and J ends lost 3 bases and 5 bases, in that order; junction bases with no gene match: 11.

This clone was seen a handful of times. This rearrangement joins TRBV6-1 to TRBJ2-7, with no clear D. Trimming took 4 bases from V and 3 from J, leaving 4 bases between them. Germline V lookup: CDR1 MNHNS, CDR2 SASEGT. The CDR3 contains 11 residues. The CDR3 sequence: CASSVGYEQYV. The CDR3 DNA is TGTGCCAGCAGTGTGGGCTACGAGCAGTACGTC.

The chain is built from TRBV11-1 and TRBJ1-1; D may be TRBD1 (5 bases). Germline V gene data show CDR1 as SGHAT and CDR2 as FQDESV (reference sequence). Trimming cost V 3 bases and J 6 bases, with 11 bases left between them. CDR3 size: 13 residues. In DNA form, the CDR3 reads TGTGCCAGCAGCTTTCTCGACAGTTCTGAAGCTTTCTTT. Protein product: CASSFLDSSEAFF.

V is TRBV7-2 and J is TRBJ1-4; D possibly corresponds to TRBD1 (5 bases). Per germline, CDR1 SGHTA and CDR2 FQGNSA. With 1 base removed from V and 8 bases from J, the gap between germline ends came to 14 bases. The length of the CDR3 is 15 residues. The chain's CDR3 is CASSLDGGVNEKLFF. CDR3 bases: TGTGCCAGCAGCTTAGATGGGGGGGTGAACGAAAAACTGTTTTTT.

The chain couples TRBV6-1 to TRBJ1-3, with 10 bases aligning to TRBD1. The CDR3 runs to 15 residues. Trimming at V came to 5 bases and at J to 4 bases, leaving 5 bases not matched to a gene. The germline CDR1 and CDR2 sequences are MNHNS and SASEGT. The CDR3 loop is CASSRDRGWGNTIYF. The CDR3 nucleotides are TGTGCCAGCAGTCGGGACAGGGGATGGGGAAACACCATATATTTT.

This chain links TRBV18 with TRBJ1-4; 7 positions match TRBD1. The junction had 9 bases not matched to a gene; V was cut back by 5 bases and J by 6 bases. The CDR3 has 15 residues. The germline V gene encodes CDR1 KGHSH and CDR2 LQKENI. The chain's CDR3 is CASSANRGSDEKLFF. CDR3 in DNA: TGTGCCAGCTCAGCGAACAGGGGTAGTGATGAAAAACTGTTTTTT.

The V gene is TRBV10-3, the J gene TRBJ2-7; TRBD1 matches 12 bases. The CDR3 is 16 amino acids. Unmatched junction bases numbered 4, after V lost 3 bases and J lost 1 base. Per germline, CDR1 ENHRY and CDR2 SYGVKD. This CDR3 is CAISDPGQGASYEQYF. CDR3 in DNA: TGTGCCATCAGTGACCCGGGACAGGGGGCGTCCTACGAGCAGTACTTC.

DNA for the CDR3: TGTGCCAGTAGTATAACAGGGGCTAATGAAAAACTGTTTTTT. It specifies CASSITGANEKLFF. The chain couples TRBV19 to TRBJ1-4; 7 bases are a match to TRBD1. Germline assignment: CDR1 LNHDA and CDR2 SQIVND (reference sequence). V lost 2 bases, J lost 3 bases, and 0 bases stayed unmatched. The CDR3 has 14 residues.

The CDR3 sequence: CASSPSAGGRGNEQFF. The CDR3 nucleotides read TGTGCCAGCTCACCTTCCGCGGGGGGGCGAGGGAATGAGCAGTTCTTC. The gene calls are TRBV18 and TRBJ2-1, with 9 bases that match TRBD2. CDR1 and CDR2 (germline): KGHSH, LQKENI. CDR3 length equals 16 residues. V lost 3 bases and J lost 7; bases outside the gene matches: 10.

Only one count was recorded for this clone. This chain joins TRBV5-1 and TRBJ1-2; TRBD1 matches 12 bases. In germline, CDR1 is SGHRS, CDR2 YFSETQ. After removal of 3 bases from V and 3 bases from J, the junction contained 3 bases not matched to a gene. There are 15 residues in the CDR3. Here the CDR3 DNA reads TGCGCCAGCAGCTGGGGGACAGGGGGCGACTATGGCTACACCTTC. Protein: CASSWGTGGDYGYTF.

The chain joins TRBV6-5 to TRBJ1-2; 7 bases map to TRBD1. The length of the CDR3 is 12 residues. V lost 5 bases, J lost 6 bases, and 3 bases stayed unmatched. The germline V gene encodes CDR1 MNHEY and CDR2 SVGAGI. The DNA for the CDR3 is TGTGCCAGCAGTGGACAGGAGGATGGCTACACCTTC. Amino acids: CASSGQEDGYTF.

This clone was counted between two and nine times. The V call is TRBV5-1, the J call TRBJ1-2; tentatively, D is TRBD1 (6 bases). Germline lookup yields CDR1 SGHRS and CDR2 YFSETQ. The CDR3 sequence is 15 residues long. Trimming took 4 bases from V and 0 from J, leaving 13 bases between them. CDR3 in DNA: TGCGCCAGCAGCGCCGGACAGTATACTAACTATGGCTACACCTTC. Amino acid sequence: CASSAGQYTNYGYTF.

This clone was found a few times. This rearrangement joins TRBV5-6 to TRBJ1-1; 9 positions agree with TRBD1. The CDR3 extends over 15 amino acids. CDR1 is SGHDT, CDR2 YYEEEE, per germline. J lost 5 bases, V lost 4 bases, and 9 bases had no gene match. The CDR3, as DNA: TGTGCCAGCAGCCCTGATACAGGGGGCCAGACTGAAGCTTTCTTT. Its protein product is CASSPDTGGQTEAFF.

This clone turned up a few times. V and J are TRBV5-4 and TRBJ2-4, with unresolved D. This CDR3 is built from 15 residues. The V gene lost 3 bases and the J gene lost 6 bases, with 16 bases spanning the gap. Germline lookup yields CDR1 SGHNT and CDR2 YYREEE (reference sequence). The CDR3: CASSSTLLGSNIQYF. CDR3 bases: TGTGCCAGCAGCTCCACCCTTCTAGGATCAAACATTCAGTACTTC. Together with reference TRBV5-4 and TRBJ2-4, the CDR3 gives the full variable domain: ETGVTQSPTHLIKTRGQQVTLRCSSQSGHNTVSWYQQALGQGPQFIFQYYREEENGRGNFPPRFSGLQFPNYSSELNVNALELDDSALYLCASSSTLLGSNIQYFGAGTRLSVL.

This clone occurred once. This chain uses TRBV5-1 with TRBJ2-7; unclear D gene. The germline V and J ends were trimmed by 1 base and 0 bases, with 8 bases remaining between them. The length of the CDR3 is 14 residues. CDR1 is SGHRS, CDR2 YFSETQ, per germline. The CDR3 DNA reads TGCGCCAGCAGCTTGCAGTACAGCTCCTACGAGCAGTACTTC. Translation: CASSLQYSSYEQYF.

This chain joins TRBV13 and TRBJ2-7; 7 nucleotides agree with TRBD1. The CDR3 has 14 amino acids. V was pared by 4 bases and J by 9 bases, with 12 bases of the junction left unmatched. CDR1 is PRHDT, CDR2 FYEKMQ, per germline (reference sequence). The CDR3 sequence is CASSSIDRAQGQYV. CDR3 DNA: TGTGCCAGCAGCTCCATCGACAGGGCACAGGGGCAGTACGTC.

This chain joins TRBV2 and TRBJ2-7; 10 bases map to TRBD1. From germline, CDR1 is SNHLY and CDR2 FYNNEI. The CDR3 loop spans 16 amino acids. The V gene end was trimmed by 4 bases and the J gene end by 0 bases; junction bases not matched to a gene: 6. CDR3 loop: CASSGTGGASSYEQYV. CDR3 sequence (DNA): TGTGCCAGCAGTGGGACAGGGGGGGCAAGCTCCTACGAGCAGTACGTC.

The rearrangement joins TRBV6-1 to TRBJ1-2; perhaps TRBD1 as D (5 bases). Germline V gives CDR1 MNHNS, CDR2 SASEGT. The CDR3 covers 17 residues. V dropped 2 bases and J dropped 6 bases, with 22 bases sitting between them. CDR3 in DNA: TGTGCCAGCAGTGAAAGTCTGGGGGGGGTTGGGGATGATGGCTACACCTTC. Its translation: CASSESLGGVGDDGYTF.